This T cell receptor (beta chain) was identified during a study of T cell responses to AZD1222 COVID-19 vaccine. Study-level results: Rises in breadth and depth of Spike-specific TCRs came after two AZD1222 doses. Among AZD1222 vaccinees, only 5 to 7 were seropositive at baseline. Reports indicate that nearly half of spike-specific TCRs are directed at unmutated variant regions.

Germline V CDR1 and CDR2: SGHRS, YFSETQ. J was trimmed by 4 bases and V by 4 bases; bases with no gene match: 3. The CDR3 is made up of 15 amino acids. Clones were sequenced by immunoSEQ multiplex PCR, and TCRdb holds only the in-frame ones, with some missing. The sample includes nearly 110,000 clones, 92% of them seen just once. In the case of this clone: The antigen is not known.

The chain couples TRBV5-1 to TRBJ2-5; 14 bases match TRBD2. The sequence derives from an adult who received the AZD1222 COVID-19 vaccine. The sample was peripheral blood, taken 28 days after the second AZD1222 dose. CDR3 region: CASSAGLAGVETQYF. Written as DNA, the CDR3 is TGCGCCAGCAGCGCGGGACTAGCGGGGGTAGAGACCCAGTACTTC. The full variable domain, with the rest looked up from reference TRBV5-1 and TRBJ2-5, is KAGVTQTPRYLIKTRGQQVTLSCSPISGHRSVSWYQQTPGQGLQFLFEYFSETQRNKGNFPGRFSGRQFSNSRSEMNVSTLELGDSALYLCASSAGLAGVETQYFGPGTRLLVL.